This TCR beta chain was sequenced in a study of T cell changes during pregnancy in multiple sclerosis. The CDR3 is 18 residues long. Germline V gene sequence: CDR1 SEHNR, CDR2 FQNEAQ (reference sequence). The V gene end was trimmed by 2 bases and the J gene end by 4 bases; junction bases not matched to a gene: 16. Some clones are missing from TCRdb's copy, which holds only in-frame ones; the method was immunoSEQ multiplex PCR. Seen here are roughly 89,000 clones, approximately 95% observed once, and the top ten hold approximately 1.7%. The chain employs TRBV7-9 and TRBJ1-2; 7 bases line up with TRBD1. The receptor comes from a female donor in good health, enrolled as a control in a pregnancy study. The sample consisted of peripheral blood, taken after pregnancy. This chain's CDR3 is CASSLKRDSLQLGYGYTF. The CDR3 DNA is TGTGCCAGCAGCTTAAAAAGGGACAGCCTACAACTGGGCTATGGCTACACCTTC.